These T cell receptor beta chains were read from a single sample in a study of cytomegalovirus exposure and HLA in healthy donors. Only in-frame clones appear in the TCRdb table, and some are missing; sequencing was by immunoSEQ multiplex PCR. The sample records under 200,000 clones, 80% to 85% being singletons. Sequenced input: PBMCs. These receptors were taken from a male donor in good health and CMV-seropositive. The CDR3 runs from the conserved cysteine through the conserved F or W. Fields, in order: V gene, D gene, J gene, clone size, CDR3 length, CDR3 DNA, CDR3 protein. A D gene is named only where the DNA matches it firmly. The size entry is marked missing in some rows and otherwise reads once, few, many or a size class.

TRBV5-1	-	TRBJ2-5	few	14	TGCGCCAGCAGCTTGGCCAAAGGAGGGGAGACCCAGTACTTC	CASSLAKGGETQYF
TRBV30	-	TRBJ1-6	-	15	TGTGCCGGGGAGTTTGTACGGAACTATAATTCACCCCTCCACTTT	CAGEFVRNYNSPLHF
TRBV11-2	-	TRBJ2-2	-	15	TGTGCCAGCAGCTTAGGGGCCGGGGGCACCGGGGAGCTGTTTTTT	CASSLGAGGTGELFF
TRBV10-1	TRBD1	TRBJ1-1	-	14	TGCGCCAGCAGTGAAAGAGGGGGCTGGACTGAAGCTTTCTTT	CASSERGGWTEAFF
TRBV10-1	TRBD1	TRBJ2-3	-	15	TGCGCCAGCAGTCGAGGGGGCATCCGCACAGATACGCAGTATTTT	CASSRGGIRTDTQYF
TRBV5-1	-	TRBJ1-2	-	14	TGCGCCAGCAGCTTGTACCGACAGGACTATGGCTACACCTTC	CASSLYRQDYGYTF
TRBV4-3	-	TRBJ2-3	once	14	TGCGCCAGCAGCCGTCGGGACTTCACAGATACGCAGTATTTT	CASSRRDFTDTQYF
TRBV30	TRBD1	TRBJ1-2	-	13	TGTGCCTGGAGTGGATTCGACAGGGCTGGCTACACCTTC	CAWSGFDRAGYTF
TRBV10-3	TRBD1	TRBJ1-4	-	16	TGTGCCATCAGTCCCAATTTACAGGGGGCAGGTGAAAAACTGTTTTTT	CAISPNLQGAGEKLFF
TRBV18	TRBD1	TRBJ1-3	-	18	TGTGCCAGTACGACCACTAGGGACAGGGAACTCTCTGGAAACACCATATATTTT	CASTTTRDRELSGNTIYF
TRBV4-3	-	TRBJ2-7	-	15	TGCGCCAGCAGCCAAGATGGCGGCGAGATCCTCGAGCAGTACTTC	CASSQDGGEILEQYF
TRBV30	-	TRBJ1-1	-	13	TGTGCCTGGAGTGTACTGGTGAACACTGAAGCTTTCTTT	CAWSVLVNTEAFF
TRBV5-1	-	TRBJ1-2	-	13	TGCGCCAGCAGCTTTGGTCAGAACTATGGCTACACCTTC	CASSFGQNYGYTF
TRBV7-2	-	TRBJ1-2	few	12	TGTGCCAGCAGCAACCTCGGACTGTCCTACACCTTC	CASSNLGLSYTF
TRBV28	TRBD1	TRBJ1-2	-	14	TGTGCCAGCATCTCCGGGACAGGGATCGGTGGCTACACCTTC	CASISGTGIGGYTF
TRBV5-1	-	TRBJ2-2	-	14	TGCGCCAGCACCCCGGGAACGTACACCGGGGAGCTGTTTTTT	CASTPGTYTGELFF
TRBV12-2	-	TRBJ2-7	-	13	TGTGCAAGTCGCTTAGGAGGAGTGGCGTGGCAGTACTTC	CASRLGGVAWQYF
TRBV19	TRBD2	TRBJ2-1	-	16	TGTGCCAGTACCACTCGGGGGGGACACCCGGTCAATGAGCAGTTCTTC	CASTTRGGHPVNEQFF
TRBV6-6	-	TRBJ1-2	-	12	TGTGCCAGCAGTTCTGGCAACTATGGCTACACCTTC	CASSSGNYGYTF
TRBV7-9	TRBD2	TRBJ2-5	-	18	TGTGCCAGCAGCGGCCGGGGGGTGATTAGCGGGGATCAAGAGACCCAGTACTTC	CASSGRGVISGDQETQYF
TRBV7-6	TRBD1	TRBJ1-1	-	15	TGTGCCAGCAGCCTCGATCCGGGACAGGGGTGGAGGGCTTTCTTT	CASSLDPGQGWRAFF
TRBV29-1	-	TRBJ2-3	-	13	TGCAGCGTCTCAGGACTGGGTCCAGATACGCAGTATTTT	CSVSGLGPDTQYF
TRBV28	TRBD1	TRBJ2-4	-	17	TGTGCCAGCAGTTTGGGACGGGGACAGGGGGCAAAAAACATTCAGTACTTC	CASSLGRGQGAKNIQYF
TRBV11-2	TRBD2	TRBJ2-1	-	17	TGTGCCAGCAGCTTACGTATTAGCGGGAGGGCCGACAATGAGCAGTTCTTC	CASSLRISGRADNEQFF
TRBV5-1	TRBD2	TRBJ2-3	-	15	TGCGCCAGCAGCTTAGGACTAGTTAGCACAGATACGCAGTATTTT	CASSLGLVSTDTQYF